The 8 T cell receptor beta chains listed next were all sequenced from one sample in a study of blood T cells in healthy people across ages. Through a sample-barcoded 5' primer and a J-beta primer mix, a second PCR was run for roughly 7 to 11 cycles. TCRdb reprocessed the 5' RACE reads via MiXCR and lists one record per CDR3 protein. The data hold under 2,000,000 distinct CDR3 sequences, with roughly 50% observed a single time. Sequenced material: blood. Receptor source: a middle-aged woman in good health.

The chain combines TRBV12-3 or TRBV12-4 with TRBJ1-5; the D gene is possibly TRBD1 (6 bases). The CDR3 runs to 14 residues. With 6 bases removed from V and 7 bases from J, the gap between germline ends came to 16 bases. CDR3 bases: TGTGCCAGCAGCCGAGGGGGTACCTGGCAGCCCCAGCATTTT. Its protein is CASSRGGTWQPQHF.

CDR3 bases: TGCAGTGCTCCCTTAGGTCCACTAGCGGGGGGAGAGACCCAGTACTTC. It translates to CSAPLGPLAGGETQYF. The chain links TRBV20-1 to TRBJ2-4, with 12 bases fitting TRBD2. Matching the DNA end better, TRBJ2-5 makes the J call doubtful. This CDR3 is 16 amino acids long. Germline V lookup: CDR1 DFQATT, CDR2 SNEGSKA (reference sequence).

In this sample, this clonotype turned up a few times. The chain is built from TRBV11-2 and TRBJ2-7, with D uncertain. V was cut by 0 bases and J by 10 bases, with 10 bases left in between. The CDR3 extends over 12 amino acids. Looked up from germline, CDR1 is SGHAT and CDR2 is FQNNGV. CDR3 loop: CASSLEGGPQYF. CDR3 DNA sequence: TGTGCCAGCAGCTTAGAGGGTGGCCCCCAGTACTTC.

The chain carries TRBV7-2 and TRBJ2-3; a weak D match, TRBD2 (5 bases). The CDR3 runs to 12 residues. The V end lost 1 base, the J end lost 14 bases, and 13 bases lay between the germline ends. CDR1 is SGHTA, CDR2 FQGNSA, per germline. CDR3 sequence: CASSLDPGLAYF. DNA for the CDR3: TGTGCCAGCAGCTTAGATCCGGGCCTAGCGTATTTT.

This clonotype was detected only a few times. The rearrangement links TRBV2 to TRBJ2-3; 10 bases line up with TRBD2. V was clipped by 10 bases and J by 3 bases; unmatched bases: 4. The V gene's germline CDR1 is SNHLY and CDR2 FYNNEI. CDR3 length: 13 amino acids. CDR3 DNA: TGTGCCATCTCTAGCGGGGGTACAGATACGCAGTATTTT. Translating it yields CAISSGGTDTQYF.

This clonotype was recorded only once. V is TRBV2 and J is TRBJ2-1; 10 bases map to TRBD2. Germline loops: CDR1 SNHLY, CDR2 FYNNEI. The ends lost 7 bases at V and 7 bases at J; junction bases unmatched: 4. The CDR3 loop spans 13 amino acids. The DNA of the CDR3 is TGTGCCAGCAAAAGCGGGGGGGTGAATGAGCAGTTCTTC. This gives the protein CASKSGGVNEQFF. Variable domain in full (rest from reference TRBV2 and TRBJ2-1): EPEVTQTPSHQVTQMGQEVILRCVPISNHLYFYWYRQILGQKVEFLVSFYNNEISEKSEIFDDQFSVERPDGSNFTLKIRSTKLEDSAMYFCASKSGGVNEQFFGPGTRLTVL.

The rearrangement links TRBV12-3 or TRBV12-4 to TRBJ1-4, with 8 bases matching TRBD1. With V trimmed by 5 bases and J by 7 bases, 9 bases remained unmatched. This CDR3 contains 15 residues. The CDR3 loop is CASSTAGTGGEKLFF. The DNA for the CDR3 is TGTGCCAGCAGTACCGCCGGGACAGGTGGTGAAAAACTGTTTTTT.

V gene TRBV7-6 combines with J gene TRBJ2-4, with D maybe TRBD2 (6 bases). The better agreement between TRBJ2-7 and the DNA end casts doubt on the J call. The CDR3 extends over 16 amino acids. The V gene's germline CDR1 is SGHVS and CDR2 FNYEAQ. This CDR3 reads CASAGRGWGSGDEQYF. The CDR3 DNA reads as TGTGCCAGCGCGGGGAGAGGTTGGGGATCTGGTGACGAGCAGTACTTC.